The entry below describes one TCR beta chain. Sequencing used immunoSEQ multiplex PCR; TCRdb keeps in-frame clones, though not all of them. The sample has roughly 700,000 clones; roughly 91% are singletons. These data originate in a study of shared clonotypes between healthy human individuals. The germline V gene has CDR1 MRHNA and CDR2 SNTAGT. Trimming cost V 8 bases and J 0 bases, with 13 bases left between them. The CDR3 sequence is 14 residues long. V usage is TRBV6-4 and J usage is TRBJ1-2, with unresolved D. Source material: memory CD8+ T cells from PBMCs. The subset: CD45RO+ cells pooled with CCR7-negative TemRA cells. This TCR was recovered from a man aged 18 to 30 in good health. Some clones in this sample may be carry-over from other donors' samples. CDR3 DNA: TGTGCCAGCCGAGGTAGTGGGACTAACTATGGCTACACCTTC. Translation: CASRGSGTNYGYTF.